These T cell receptor beta chains were read from a single sample in a study of vaccination and CD4 T cells after COVID-19. The antigens of these receptors remain unknown. MiXCR, applied by TCRdb to the PCR reads, yields one record per CDR3 protein. The data contain about 20,000 distinct CDR3 sequences, under 65% of them singletons. Sequences were derived from CD4+ T cells from blood, cultured in vitro, sampled after SARS-CoV-2 vaccination. All receptors come from a human donor who had recovered from COVID-19. Each CDR3 is given with its conserved first and last residue. The D gene is left open where the match is weak. The size of a clone is reported for some rows only, either as once, few or many, or as a class for expanded clones.

CDR3 length: 14
J gene: TRBJ1-1
V gene: TRBV11-3
D gene: NA
clone size: few
CDR3 DNA: TGTGCCAGCAGCCCGGACGGAATGAACACTGAAGCTTTCTTT
CDR3 protein: CASSPDGMNTEAFF

CDR3 length: 14
J gene: TRBJ1-2
V gene: TRBV20-1
D gene: TRBD1
clone size: NA
CDR3 DNA: TGCAGGGCAACTGGGACAGGGGTCCTCTATGGCTACACCTTC
CDR3 protein: CRATGTGVLYGYTF

CDR3 length: 15
J gene: TRBJ2-1
V gene: TRBV6-2/TRBV6-3
D gene: TRBD1
clone size: NA
CDR3 DNA: TGTGCCAGCAGTAAACACAGGGGGGCCTACAATGAGCAGTTCTTC
CDR3 protein: CASSKHRGAYNEQFF

CDR3 length: 13
J gene: TRBJ1-2
V gene: TRBV25-1
D gene: NA
clone size: few
CDR3 DNA: TGTGCCAGCAGTGAATCGGGGGTGAATGGCTACACCTTC
CDR3 protein: CASSESGVNGYTF

CDR3 length: 12
J gene: TRBJ1-6
V gene: TRBV20-1
D gene: NA
clone size: NA
CDR3 DNA: TGCAGTGCTAGAGATGCAGGGGCTCCCCTCCACTTT
CDR3 protein: CSARDAGAPLHF

CDR3 length: 12
J gene: TRBJ2-3
V gene: TRBV20-1
D gene: NA
clone size: NA
CDR3 DNA: TGCAGTGCTCCCCGGAGTACGGATACGCAGTATTTT
CDR3 protein: CSAPRSTDTQYF

CDR3 length: 17
J gene: TRBJ1-1
V gene: TRBV6-2/TRBV6-3
D gene: NA
clone size: NA
CDR3 DNA: TGTGCCAGCAGTTACTCGTGGAGGTCAAGGGCGAACACTGAAGCTTTCTTT
CDR3 protein: CASSYSWRSRANTEAFF

CDR3 length: 14
J gene: TRBJ2-1
V gene: TRBV27
D gene: NA
clone size: NA
CDR3 DNA: TGTGCCAGCGAGTTGGAGTCCTCCTACAATGAGCAGTTCTTC
CDR3 protein: CASELESSYNEQFF

CDR3 length: 14
J gene: TRBJ2-5
V gene: TRBV20-1
D gene: TRBD1
clone size: NA
CDR3 DNA: TGCAGTGCTGGGGGACAGGGGGCGGGGGAGACCCAGTACTTC
CDR3 protein: CSAGGQGAGETQYF

CDR3 length: 17
J gene: TRBJ2-2
V gene: TRBV7-2
D gene: TRBD2
clone size: NA
CDR3 DNA: TGTGCCAGCAGCCCGACTTCGCGGGGGGGATTCACCGGGGAGCTGTTTTTT
CDR3 protein: CASSPTSRGGFTGELFF

CDR3 length: 16
J gene: TRBJ1-5
V gene: TRBV28
D gene: NA
clone size: NA
CDR3 DNA: TGTGCCAGCAGTTTATTCCCAGGGGATTACAATCAGCCCCAGCATTTT
CDR3 protein: CASSLFPGDYNQPQHF

CDR3 length: 16
J gene: TRBJ2-5
V gene: TRBV5-4
D gene: TRBD1
clone size: NA
CDR3 DNA: TGTGCCAGCAGCGGGAAAGAAGGGACAGGAAGAGAGACCCAGTACTTC
CDR3 protein: CASSGKEGTGRETQYF

CDR3 length: 15
J gene: TRBJ1-2
V gene: TRBV6-2/TRBV6-3
D gene: TRBD1
clone size: few
CDR3 DNA: TGTGCCAGCAGCGATTCGTGGACAGGGGGCCATGGCTACACCTTC
CDR3 protein: CASSDSWTGGHGYTF

CDR3 length: 16
J gene: TRBJ2-2
V gene: TRBV7-2
D gene: NA
clone size: NA
CDR3 DNA: TGTGCCAGCAGCTTAGTTAGGGTGATGGGTACCGGGGAGCTGTTTTTT
CDR3 protein: CASSLVRVMGTGELFF

CDR3 length: 16
J gene: TRBJ1-2
V gene: TRBV6-1
D gene: NA
clone size: NA
CDR3 DNA: TGTGCCAGCAGTGAAAATCCGGGAGGGAATAGTGGGGGCTACACCTTC
CDR3 protein: CASSENPGGNSGGYTF

CDR3 length: 12
J gene: TRBJ2-7
V gene: TRBV27
D gene: NA
clone size: once
CDR3 DNA: TGTGCCAGCGGGGACCAACCCTACGAGCAGTACTTC
CDR3 protein: CASGDQPYEQYF

CDR3 length: 11
J gene: TRBJ1-2
V gene: TRBV6-2/TRBV6-3
D gene: NA
clone size: NA
CDR3 DNA: TGTGCCACCAAGGACAACTATGGCTACACCTTC
CDR3 protein: CATKDNYGYTF

CDR3 length: 12
J gene: TRBJ2-1
V gene: TRBV20-1
D gene: NA
clone size: NA
CDR3 DNA: TGCAGTGCTAGAGGGGTTTACAATGAGCAGTTCTTC
CDR3 protein: CSARGVYNEQFF

CDR3 length: 11
J gene: TRBJ2-2
V gene: TRBV19
D gene: NA
clone size: NA
CDR3 DNA: TGTGCCAGTACCGACACCGGGGAGCTGTTTTTT
CDR3 protein: CASTDTGELFF

CDR3 length: 12
J gene: TRBJ2-5
V gene: TRBV20-1
D gene: TRBD2
clone size: NA
CDR3 DNA: TGCAGTGCTGTAGCGGGAGGAGAGACCCAGTACTTC
CDR3 protein: CSAVAGGETQYF

CDR3 length: 15
J gene: TRBJ2-2
V gene: TRBV6-2/TRBV6-3
D gene: TRBD2
clone size: NA
CDR3 DNA: TGTGCCACCACACCCGAGGTAGCGGGCACCGGGGAGCTGTTTTTT
CDR3 protein: CATTPEVAGTGELFF

CDR3 length: 15
J gene: TRBJ1-6
V gene: TRBV15
D gene: NA
clone size: few
CDR3 DNA: TGTGCCACCAGCAGAGGGAGCTCCTATAATTCACCCCTCCACTTT
CDR3 protein: CATSRGSSYNSPLHF

CDR3 length: 14
J gene: TRBJ1-5
V gene: TRBV5-4
D gene: NA
clone size: once
CDR3 DNA: TGTGCCAGCAGCCACGGACTGATAAATCAGCCCCAGCATTTT
CDR3 protein: CASSHGLINQPQHF

CDR3 length: 14
J gene: TRBJ2-2
V gene: TRBV20-1
D gene: TRBD2
clone size: NA
CDR3 DNA: TGCAGTGCAAAGACTAGCGGGATCACCGGGGAGCTGTTTTTT
CDR3 protein: CSAKTSGITGELFF

CDR3 length: 14
J gene: TRBJ1-2
V gene: TRBV5-4
D gene: TRBD1
clone size: few
CDR3 DNA: TGTGCCAGCAGCTTGGGAGCAGGGGGCAATGGCTACACCTTC
CDR3 protein: CASSLGAGGNGYTF

CDR3 length: 14
J gene: TRBJ1-6
V gene: TRBV7-5
D gene: NA
clone size: NA
CDR3 DNA: NA
CDR3 protein: CISVPEATGTPLHF

CDR3 length: 16
J gene: TRBJ2-3
V gene: TRBV5-1
D gene: NA
clone size: NA
CDR3 DNA: TGCGCCAGCAGCTTGAGCTTAGCAACTAGCACAGATACGCAGTATTTT
CDR3 protein: CASSLSLATSTDTQYF

CDR3 length: 14
J gene: TRBJ1-4
V gene: TRBV6-1
D gene: NA
clone size: NA
CDR3 DNA: TGTGCCAGCAGTCCGGGACGGCCTAATGAAAAACTGTTTTTT
CDR3 protein: CASSPGRPNEKLFF

CDR3 length: 18
J gene: TRBJ2-5
V gene: TRBV7-8
D gene: TRBD1
clone size: NA
CDR3 DNA: TGTGCCAGCAGCTCGCTCCGGGTACCACCTCGACAGGGAGAGACCCAGTACTTC
CDR3 protein: CASSSLRVPPRQGETQYF

CDR3 length: 12
J gene: TRBJ1-2
V gene: TRBV9
D gene: NA
clone size: NA
CDR3 DNA: TGTGCCAGCAGCGTAGTCGGGTATGGCTACACCTTC
CDR3 protein: CASSVVGYGYTF

CDR3 length: 14
J gene: TRBJ1-2
V gene: TRBV4-2
D gene: NA
clone size: NA
CDR3 DNA: TGTGCCAGCAGCCAAGGTTTATCCGGCGATGGCTACACCTTC
CDR3 protein: CASSQGLSGDGYTF

CDR3 length: 16
J gene: TRBJ2-3
V gene: TRBV20-1
D gene: TRBD2
clone size: few
CDR3 DNA: TGCAGTGCTAGGCCCAGCGGGACTAGCCGGCCAGATACGCAGTATTTT
CDR3 protein: CSARPSGTSRPDTQYF

CDR3 length: 13
J gene: TRBJ2-7
V gene: TRBV6-2/TRBV6-3
D gene: NA
clone size: once
CDR3 DNA: TGTGCCAGCAGAAACAGGGTCCACCACGAGCAGTACTTC
CDR3 protein: CASRNRVHHEQYF

CDR3 length: 13
J gene: TRBJ2-5
V gene: TRBV18
D gene: NA
clone size: NA
CDR3 DNA: TGTGCCAGCTCACCACCGGGACGGGAGACCCAGTACTTC
CDR3 protein: CASSPPGRETQYF

CDR3 length: 16
J gene: TRBJ1-6
V gene: TRBV6-5
D gene: NA
clone size: few
CDR3 DNA: TGTGCCAGCAGTTACTCGTATGAGGCCCTTAGTTCACCCCTCCACTTT
CDR3 protein: CASSYSYEALSSPLHF

CDR3 length: 13
J gene: TRBJ1-1
V gene: TRBV27
D gene: TRBD1
clone size: few
CDR3 DNA: TGTGCCAGCCGTCGGACAGGGAACACTGAAGCTTTCTTT
CDR3 protein: CASRRTGNTEAFF

CDR3 length: 15
J gene: TRBJ1-6
V gene: TRBV7-2
D gene: TRBD1
clone size: NA
CDR3 DNA: TGTGCCAGCAGCGAAATCAGGGGGCATAATTCACCCCTCCACTTT
CDR3 protein: CASSEIRGHNSPLHF